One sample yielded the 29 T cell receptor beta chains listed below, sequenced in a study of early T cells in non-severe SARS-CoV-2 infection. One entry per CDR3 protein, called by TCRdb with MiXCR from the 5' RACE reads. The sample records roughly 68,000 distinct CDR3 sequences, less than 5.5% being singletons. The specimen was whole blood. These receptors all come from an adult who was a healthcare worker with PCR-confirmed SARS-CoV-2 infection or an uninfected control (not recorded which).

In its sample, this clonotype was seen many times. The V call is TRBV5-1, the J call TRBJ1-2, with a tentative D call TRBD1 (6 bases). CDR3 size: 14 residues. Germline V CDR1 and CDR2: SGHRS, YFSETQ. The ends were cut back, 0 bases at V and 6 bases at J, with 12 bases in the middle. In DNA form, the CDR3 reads TGCGCCAGCAGCTTGGCCTCGGGGGCGGATGGCTACACCTTC. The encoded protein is CASSLASGADGYTF. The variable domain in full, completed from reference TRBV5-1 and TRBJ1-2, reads KAGVTQTPRYLIKTRGQQVTLSCSPISGHRSVSWYQQTPGQGLQFLFEYFSETQRNKGNFPGRFSGRQFSNSRSEMNVSTLELGDSALYLCASSLASGADGYTFGSGTRLTVV.

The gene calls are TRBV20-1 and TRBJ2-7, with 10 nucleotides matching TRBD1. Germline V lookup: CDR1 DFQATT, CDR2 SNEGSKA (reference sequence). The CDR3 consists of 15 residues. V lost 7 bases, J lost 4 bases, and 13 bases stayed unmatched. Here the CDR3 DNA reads TGCAGTGTCAGGGGAACCGGACAGGGGGTTTACGAGCAGTACTTC. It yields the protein CSVRGTGQGVYEQYF.

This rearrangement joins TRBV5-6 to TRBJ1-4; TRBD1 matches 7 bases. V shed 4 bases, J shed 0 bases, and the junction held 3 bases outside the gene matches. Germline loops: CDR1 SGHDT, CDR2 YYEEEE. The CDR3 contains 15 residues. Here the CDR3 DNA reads TGTGCCAGCAGCGGGACAGACCCAACTAATGAAAAACTGTTTTTT. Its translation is CASSGTDPTNEKLFF.

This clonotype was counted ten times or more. The DNA for the CDR3 is TGTGCCAGCAGTTCCCCCGGCGCGGGAGGACCGGGGAATGAGCAGTTCTTC. This codes for CASSSPGAGGPGNEQFF. The chain combines TRBV12-3 or TRBV12-4 with TRBJ2-1; 8 bases match TRBD2. V lost 4 bases and J lost 7; bases outside the gene matches: 15. This CDR3 comprises 17 residues.

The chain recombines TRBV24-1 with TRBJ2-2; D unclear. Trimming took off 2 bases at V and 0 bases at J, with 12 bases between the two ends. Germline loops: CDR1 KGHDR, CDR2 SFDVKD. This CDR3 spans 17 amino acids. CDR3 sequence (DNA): TGTGCCACCAGTGATTACCCAGCCGGTACGAACACCGGGGAGCTGTTTTTT. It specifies CATSDYPAGTNTGELFF.

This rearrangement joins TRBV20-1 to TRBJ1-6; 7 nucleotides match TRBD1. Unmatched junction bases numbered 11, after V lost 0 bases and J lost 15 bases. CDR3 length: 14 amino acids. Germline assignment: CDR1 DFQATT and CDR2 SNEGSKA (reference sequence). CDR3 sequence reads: CSARDPQGLRGLHF. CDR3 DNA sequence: TGCAGTGCTAGAGATCCACAGGGGCTACGGGGCCTCCACTTT.

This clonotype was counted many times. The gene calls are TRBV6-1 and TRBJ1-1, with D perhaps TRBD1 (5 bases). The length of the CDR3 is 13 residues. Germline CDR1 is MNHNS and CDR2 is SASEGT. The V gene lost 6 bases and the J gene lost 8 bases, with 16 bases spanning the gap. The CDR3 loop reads CASSPWEGEEAFF. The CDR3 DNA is TGTGCCAGCAGCCCCTGGGAAGGGGAGGAAGCTTTCTTT.

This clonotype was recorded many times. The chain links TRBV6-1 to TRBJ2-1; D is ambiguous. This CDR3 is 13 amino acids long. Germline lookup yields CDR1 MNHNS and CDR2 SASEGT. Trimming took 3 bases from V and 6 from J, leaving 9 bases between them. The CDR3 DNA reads TGTGCCAGCAGTGAGTGGACGGGCAATGAGCAGTTCTTC. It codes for CASSEWTGNEQFF.

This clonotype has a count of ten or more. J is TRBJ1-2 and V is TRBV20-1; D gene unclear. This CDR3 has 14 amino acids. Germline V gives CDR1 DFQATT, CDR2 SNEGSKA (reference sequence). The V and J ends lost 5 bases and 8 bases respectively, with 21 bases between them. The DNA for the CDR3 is TGCAGTGCTTACAAGGACTCAACAAATGAGGGCTACACCTTC. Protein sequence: CSAYKDSTNEGYTF.

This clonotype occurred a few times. CDR3 region: CASSPLNLGQPQHF. CDR3 nucleotide sequence: TGTGCCAGCAGCCCCCTAAACCTAGGACAGCCCCAGCATTTT. The chain is built from TRBV2 and TRBJ1-5; no clear D gene. The CDR3 totals 14 residues. The germline V and J ends were trimmed by 6 bases and 7 bases, with 16 bases remaining between them. Germline V gives CDR1 SNHLY, CDR2 FYNNEI.

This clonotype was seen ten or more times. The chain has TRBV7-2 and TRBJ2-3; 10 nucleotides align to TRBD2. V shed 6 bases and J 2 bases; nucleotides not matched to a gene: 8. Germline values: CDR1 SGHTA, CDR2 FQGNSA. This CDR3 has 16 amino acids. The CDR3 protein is CASRTLAGAPTDTQYF. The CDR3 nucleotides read TGTGCCAGCAGAACTCTAGCGGGAGCCCCCACAGATACGCAGTATTTT.

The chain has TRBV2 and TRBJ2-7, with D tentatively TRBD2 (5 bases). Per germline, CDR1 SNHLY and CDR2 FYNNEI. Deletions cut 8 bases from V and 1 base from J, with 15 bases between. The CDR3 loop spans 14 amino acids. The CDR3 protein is CASAEGSESYEQYF. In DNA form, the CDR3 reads TGTGCCAGCGCCGAGGGTAGCGAGTCCTACGAGCAGTACTTC.

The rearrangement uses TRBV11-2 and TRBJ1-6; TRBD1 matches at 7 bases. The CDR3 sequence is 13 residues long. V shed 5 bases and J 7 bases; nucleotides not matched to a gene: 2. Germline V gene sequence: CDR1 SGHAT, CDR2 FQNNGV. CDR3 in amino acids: CASSPDRNSPLHF. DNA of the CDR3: TGTGCCAGCAGCCCGGACAGGAATTCACCCCTCCACTTT.

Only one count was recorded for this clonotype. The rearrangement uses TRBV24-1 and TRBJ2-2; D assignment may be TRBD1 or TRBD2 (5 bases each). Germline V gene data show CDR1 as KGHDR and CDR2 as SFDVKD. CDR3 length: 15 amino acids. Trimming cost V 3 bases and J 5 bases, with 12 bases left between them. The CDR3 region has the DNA TGTGCCACCAGTGATCAAGGGACGGCGACCGGGGAGCTGTTTTTT. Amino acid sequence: CATSDQGTATGELFF.

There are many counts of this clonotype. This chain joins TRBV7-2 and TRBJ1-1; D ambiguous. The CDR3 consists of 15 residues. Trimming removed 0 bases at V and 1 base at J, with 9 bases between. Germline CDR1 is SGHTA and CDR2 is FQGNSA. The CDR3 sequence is CASSLARGANTEAFF. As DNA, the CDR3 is TGTGCCAGCAGCTTAGCTCGGGGTGCGAACACTGAAGCTTTCTTT.

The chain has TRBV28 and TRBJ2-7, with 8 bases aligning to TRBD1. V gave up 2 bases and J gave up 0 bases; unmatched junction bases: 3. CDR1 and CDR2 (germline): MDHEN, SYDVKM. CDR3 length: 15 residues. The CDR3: CASSLGRGPSYEQYF. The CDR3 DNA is TGTGCCAGCAGTTTAGGCAGGGGGCCCTCCTACGAGCAGTACTTC.

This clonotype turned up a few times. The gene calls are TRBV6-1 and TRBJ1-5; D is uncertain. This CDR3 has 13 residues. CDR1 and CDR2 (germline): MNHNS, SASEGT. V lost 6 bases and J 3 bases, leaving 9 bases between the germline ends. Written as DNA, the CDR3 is TGTGCCAGCAGAACAGACTTCAATCAGCCCCAGCATTTT. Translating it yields CASRTDFNQPQHF.

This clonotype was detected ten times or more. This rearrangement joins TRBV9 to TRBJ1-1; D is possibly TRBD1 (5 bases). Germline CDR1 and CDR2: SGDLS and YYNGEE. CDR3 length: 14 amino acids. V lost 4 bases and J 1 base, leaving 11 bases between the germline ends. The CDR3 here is CASSRGPRNTEAFF. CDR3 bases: TGTGCCAGCAGCAGGGGACCTAGGAACACTGAAGCTTTCTTT.

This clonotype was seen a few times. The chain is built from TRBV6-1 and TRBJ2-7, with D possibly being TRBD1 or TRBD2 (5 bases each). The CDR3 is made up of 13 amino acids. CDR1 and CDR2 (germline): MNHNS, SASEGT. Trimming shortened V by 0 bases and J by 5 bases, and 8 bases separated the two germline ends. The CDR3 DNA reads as TGTGCCAGCAGTGAAGCTGAGGGACACGAGCAGTACTTC. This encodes CASSEAEGHEQYF.

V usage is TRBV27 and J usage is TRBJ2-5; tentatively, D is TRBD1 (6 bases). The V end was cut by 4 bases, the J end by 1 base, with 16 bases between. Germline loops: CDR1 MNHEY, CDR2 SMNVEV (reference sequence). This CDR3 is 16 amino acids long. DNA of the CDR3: TGTGCCAGCAGTTCGTGGACAGAAGGGCCCCAAGAGACCCAGTACTTC. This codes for CASSSWTEGPQETQYF.

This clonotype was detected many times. CDR3 bases: TGTGCCAGCTCACCGAGACAGGGAGGAACCGAAGCTTTCTTT. It encodes CASSPRQGGTEAFF. V is TRBV18 and J is TRBJ1-1, with TRBD1 identical over 7 bases. CDR1 and CDR2 (germline): KGHSH, LQKENI. The trim removed 3 bases at V and 8 bases at J, leaving 9 bases unmatched. The CDR3 sequence is 14 residues long.

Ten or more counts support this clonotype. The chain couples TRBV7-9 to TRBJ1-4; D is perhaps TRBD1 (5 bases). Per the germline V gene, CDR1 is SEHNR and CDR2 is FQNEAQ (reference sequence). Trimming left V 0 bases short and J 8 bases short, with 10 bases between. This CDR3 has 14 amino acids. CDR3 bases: TGTGCCAGCAGCTTAGCGCTGGGGGGAGAAAAACTGTTTTTT. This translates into CASSLALGGEKLFF.

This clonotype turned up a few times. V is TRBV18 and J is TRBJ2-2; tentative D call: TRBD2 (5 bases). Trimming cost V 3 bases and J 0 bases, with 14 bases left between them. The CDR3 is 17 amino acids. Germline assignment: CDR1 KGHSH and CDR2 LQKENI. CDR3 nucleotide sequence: TGTGCCAGCTCACCTGGCGCGGGCAGAGCGAACACCGGGGAGCTGTTTTTT. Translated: CASSPGAGRANTGELFF.

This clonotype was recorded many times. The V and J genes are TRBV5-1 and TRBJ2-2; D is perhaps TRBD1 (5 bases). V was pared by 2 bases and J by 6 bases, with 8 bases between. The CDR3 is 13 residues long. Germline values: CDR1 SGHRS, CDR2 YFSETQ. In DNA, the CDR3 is TGCGCCAGCAGCTTTGAAGGGGCCGGGGAGCTGTTTTTT. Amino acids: CASSFEGAGELFF.

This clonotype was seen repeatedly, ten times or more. CDR3 protein: CASSLVFRVGTDTQYF. CDR3 in DNA: TGTGCCAGCAGCTTAGTTTTCAGGGTTGGAACAGATACGCAGTATTTT. V and J are TRBV11-2 and TRBJ2-3; TRBD1 is a possible D gene (5 bases). CDR1 SGHAT and CDR2 FQNNGV come from the germline V gene. The V and J ends lost 1 base and 3 bases respectively, with 14 bases between them. This CDR3 spans 16 amino acids.

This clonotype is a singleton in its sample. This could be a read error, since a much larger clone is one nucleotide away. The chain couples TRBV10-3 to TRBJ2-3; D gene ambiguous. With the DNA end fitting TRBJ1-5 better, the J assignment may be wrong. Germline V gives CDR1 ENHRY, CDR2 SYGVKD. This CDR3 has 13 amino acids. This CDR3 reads CAISESVTDTQHF. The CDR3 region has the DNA TGTGCCATCAGTGAGAGTGTTACAGATACGCAGCATTTT.

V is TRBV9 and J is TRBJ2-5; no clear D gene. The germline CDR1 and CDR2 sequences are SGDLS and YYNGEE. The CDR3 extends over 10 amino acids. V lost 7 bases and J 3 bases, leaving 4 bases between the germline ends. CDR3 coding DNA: TGTGCCAGCGGAGAAGAGACCCAGTACTTC. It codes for CASGEETQYF.

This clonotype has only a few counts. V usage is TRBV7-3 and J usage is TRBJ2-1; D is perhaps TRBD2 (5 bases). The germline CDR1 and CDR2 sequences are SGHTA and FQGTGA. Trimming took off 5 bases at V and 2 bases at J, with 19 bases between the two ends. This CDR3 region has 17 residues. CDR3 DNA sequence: TGTGCCAGCAGCCCCTCGTCTAGCTACACCGCCTACAATGAGCAGTTCTTC. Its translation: CASSPSSSYTAYNEQFF.

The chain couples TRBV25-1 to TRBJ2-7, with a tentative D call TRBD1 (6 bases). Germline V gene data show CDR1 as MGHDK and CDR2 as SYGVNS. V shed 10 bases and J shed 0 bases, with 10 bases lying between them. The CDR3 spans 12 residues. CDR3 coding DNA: TGTGCCACCGAGGGGGACTCCTACGAGCAGTACTTC. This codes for CATEGDSYEQYF.